This T cell receptor (beta chain) was documented in a study of T cell responses to AZD1222 COVID-19 vaccine. Study conclusions and caveats: Most donors were white British and more were female, and clonal diversity was possibly underestimated.

Remarks on this clone: Its antigen remains unidentified.

Germline lookup yields CDR1 KGHSH and CDR2 LQKENI. The CDR3 length is 15 residues. Trimming took off 6 bases at V and 2 bases at J, with 14 bases between the two ends. Profiled with immunoSEQ multiplex PCR; TCRdb holds only in-frame clones, not every one. The sample has 100,000 to 150,000 clones, roughly 93% seen once. The chain joins TRBV18 to TRBJ1-3; the D is unclear. The clonotype originates from an adult who received the AZD1222 COVID-19 vaccine. Sequencing was performed on peripheral blood, taken 28 days after the second AZD1222 dose. CDR3 amino acids: CASSPHVSAGNTIYF. The CDR3 region has the DNA TGTGCCAGCTCGCCCCACGTATCGGCTGGAAACACCATATATTTT.